This TCR beta chain is from a study of shared clonotypes between healthy human individuals. Across the study: Three CD4 naive, three CD4 memory, two CD8 naive and one CD8 memory plate were used per donor.

The V end was cut by 5 bases, the J end by 8 bases, with 18 bases between. The CDR3 spans 14 residues. Germline CDR1 SGHTA, CDR2 FQGNSA. Donors included only healthy HIV-negative adults lacking recent acute infections or vaccinations. Profiling relied on immunoSEQ multiplex PCR, and the TCRdb table lists in-frame clones only, not all of them. The table includes about 1.1 million clones, approximately 80% detected once. The V and J genes are TRBV7-2 and TRBJ1-1; D gene uncertain. The TCR comes from a man aged 18 to 29 in good health. Some clones in this sample may be carry-over from other donors' samples. Sequenced sample: memory CD4+ T cells from PBMCs. Stated subset: CD45RA-negative fraction. CDR3 region: CASSGSKGRSEAFF. CDR3 bases: TGTGCCAGCAGCGGGAGCAAGGGTCGGTCGGAAGCTTTCTTT.